These T cell receptor beta chains were read from a single sample in a study of cytomegalovirus exposure and HLA in healthy donors. Assay: immunoSEQ multiplex PCR; the TCRdb copy retains only in-frame clones and omits some. The repertoire holds 180,000 or so clones, with 70% to 85% as singletons. Input material: PBMCs. These receptors were collected from a woman in her sixties in good health and CMV-seropositive. Each CDR3 is given with its conserved first and last residue. D genes are given only for firm matches. Size values are once, few and many counts, or a class for expanded clones, and some rows have none.

clone_size,d_call,j_call,v_call,cdr3_aa,cdr3_nt
-,-,TRBJ1-4,TRBV5-1,CASSLRTGGDEKLFF,TGCGCCAGCAGCCTCAGGACCGGGGGAGATGAAAAACTGTTTTTT
few,TRBD2,TRBJ2-5,TRBV19,CATSRTSIGETQYF,TGTGCCACCTCTAGGACTAGCATTGGAGAGACCCAGTACTTC
-,-,TRBJ2-5,TRBV7-9,CASSAQETQYF,TGTGCCAGCAGCGCGCAAGAGACCCAGTACTTC
-,-,TRBJ2-7,TRBV18,CASSPLARGKPSYEQYF,TGTGCCAGCTCACCACTGGCGAGGGGGAAACCCTCCTACGAGCAGTACTTC
-,-,TRBJ2-7,TRBV28,CASSPIGPGEQYF,TGTGCCAGCAGTCCCATAGGGCCGGGGGAGCAGTACTTC
-,TRBD2,TRBJ2-1,TRBV7-3,CASTPGGAGHGEQFF,TGTGCCAGCACCCCCGGGGGGGCCGGCCACGGTGAGCAGTTCTTC
-,TRBD1,TRBJ2-1,TRBV4-1,CASSQLQGNEQFF,TGCGCCAGCAGCCAACTACAGGGGAATGAGCAGTTCTTC
-,-,TRBJ2-6,TRBV7-8,CASSLPVMSGANGLTF,TGTGCCAGCAGCTTGCCGGTGATGTCTGGGGCCAACGGCCTGACTTTC
-,-,TRBJ1-2,TRBV2,CASSVDRSGYTF,TGTGCCAGCAGTGTCGACAGGTCTGGCTACACCTTC
-,TRBD1,TRBJ2-5,TRBV2,CASSDQGAETQYF,TGTGCCAGCAGTGATCAGGGGGCAGAGACCCAGTACTTC
-,-,TRBJ2-2,TRBV5-1,CASSLTWVATGELFF,TGCGCCAGCAGCTTGACATGGGTAGCCACCGGGGAGCTGTTTTTT
-,TRBD1,TRBJ2-1,TRBV7-9,CASSLGGTAYNEQFF,TGTGCCAGCAGCTTAGGGGGGACAGCCTACAATGAGCAGTTCTTC
-,TRBD1,TRBJ2-3,TRBV2,CASREDRGDGTDTQYF,TGTGCCAGCAGAGAGGACAGGGGAGATGGCACAGATACGCAGTATTTT
-,-,TRBJ2-3,TRBV7-6,CASSPRRREADTQYF,TGTGCCAGCAGCCCTCGCAGGAGGGAAGCAGATACGCAGTATTTT
-,TRBD1,TRBJ1-5,TRBV18,CASSPPGQINQPQHF,TGTGCCAGCTCACCTCCGGGACAGATCAATCAGCCCCAGCATTTT
-,TRBD1,TRBJ1-6,TRBV10-3,CAISDNPGTGGSPLHF,TGTGCCATCAGTGACAACCCAGGGACAGGAGGTTCACCCCTCCACTTT
-,TRBD2,TRBJ2-1,TRBV4-3,CASSQDPGLAGGEQFF,TGCGCCAGCAGCCAAGATCCAGGGCTAGCGGGGGGGGAGCAGTTCTTC
-,TRBD2,TRBJ2-2,TRBV5-1,CASSPGRGGLPGELFF,TGCGCCAGCAGCCCAGGGCGGGGGGGCCTCCCCGGGGAGCTGTTTTTT
-,TRBD1,TRBJ2-6,TRBV6-7,CASSYPDRASGANGLTF,TGTGCCAGCAGTTACCCGGACAGGGCTAGTGGGGCCAACGGCCTGACTTTC
-,-,TRBJ2-5,TRBV19,CASSIDDSTPVREQYF,TGTGCCAGTAGTATAGATGATTCCACACCGGTGAGGGAGCAGTACTTC
-,TRBD1,TRBJ1-2,TRBV6-1,CASSVRDRGSYGYTF,TGTGCCAGCAGTGTCCGGGACAGGGGCTCCTATGGCTACACCTTC
-,TRBD1,TRBJ1-5,TRBV27,CASSLGNRGGILNQPQHF,TGTGCCAGCAGTTTAGGCAACAGGGGAGGAATTCTGAATCAGCCCCAGCATTTT
-,TRBD2,TRBJ2-5,TRBV30,CAWTKRGGRGKETQYF,TGTGCCTGGACCAAGAGGGGCGGGCGGGGGAAAGAGACCCAGTACTTC
-,TRBD1,TRBJ1-4,TRBV10-3,CAISAGAGQGFTNEKLFF,TGTGCCATCAGTGCCGGCGCGGGACAGGGGTTCACTAATGAAAAACTGTTTTTT
-,-,TRBJ1-4,TRBV29-1,CSVGRSNEKLFF,TGCAGCGTTGGAAGGAGTAATGAAAAACTGTTTTTT
-,-,TRBJ1-1,TRBV9,CASGQLNTEAFF,TGTGCCAGCGGACAGTTGAACACTGAAGCTTTCTTT
-,-,TRBJ2-1,TRBV5-6,CASSPGRAYNEQFF,TGTGCCAGCAGCCCCGGGAGAGCCTACAATGAGCAGTTCTTC
once,TRBD2,TRBJ2-5,TRBV7-9,CASSPQVGRDQETQYF,TGTGCCAGCAGCCCACAGGTGGGGAGGGATCAAGAGACCCAGTACTTC
-,TRBD1,TRBJ2-1,TRBV11-1,CASSRQGPLGNEQFF,TGTGCCAGCAGCCGACAGGGGCCCCTAGGGAATGAGCAGTTCTTC
-,-,TRBJ2-1,TRBV5-4,CASSLEASKHEQFF,TGTGCCAGCAGCTTGGAAGCTAGTAAGCATGAGCAGTTCTTC
-,-,TRBJ1-2,TRBV27,CASSTGTESYGYTF,TGTGCCAGCAGTACAGGGACGGAAAGCTATGGCTACACCTTC
-,-,TRBJ1-2,TRBV7-2,CASSLESTGYGYTF,TGTGCCAGCAGCTTAGAATCCACCGGGTATGGCTACACCTTC
-,-,TRBJ2-7,TRBV2,CASNGGAYEQYF,TGTGCCAGCAACGGGGGAGCCTACGAGCAGTACTTC
-,-,TRBJ2-7,TRBV5-1,CASSLVGQLSYEQYF,TGCGCCAGCAGCTTGGTTGGACAGCTCTCCTACGAGCAGTACTTC
few,TRBD2,TRBJ2-7,TRBV28,CASSPPGRRTSVYNQYF,TGTGCCAGCAGTCCCCCCGGGCGGAGGACTAGCGTCTATAACCAGTACTTC
-,TRBD2,TRBJ2-1,TRBV19,CASSGGREWNEQFF,TGTGCCAGTAGTGGCGGGAGAGAGTGGAATGAGCAGTTCTTC
-,TRBD1,TRBJ2-5,TRBV28,CASSLYGTGEDETQYF,TGTGCCAGCAGTTTATACGGGACAGGGGAGGATGAGACCCAGTACTTC
-,TRBD2,TRBJ2-2,TRBV7-9,CASSLGHVTSGATGELFF,TGTGCCAGCAGCTTAGGGCACGTGACTAGCGGGGCCACCGGGGAGCTGTTTTTT
-,TRBD1,TRBJ2-6,TRBV7-3,CASTQGSGANVLTF,TGTGCCAGCACACAGGGGTCTGGGGCCAACGTCCTGACTTTC
-,TRBD2,TRBJ2-1,TRBV11-1,CASRYALADNEQFF,TGTGCCAGCAGGTATGCGCTAGCGGACAATGAGCAGTTCTTC
-,TRBD2,TRBJ2-3,TRBV4-2,CASSQEGTRGRADTQYF,TGTGCCAGCAGCCAAGAGGGGACTAGAGGTAGGGCAGATACGCAGTATTTT
-,TRBD1,TRBJ1-4,TRBV30,CAWSVRSRNRGEKLFF,TGTGCCTGGAGTGTAAGGAGTCGGAACAGGGGGGAAAAACTGTTTTTT
few,TRBD1,TRBJ1-1,TRBV7-9,CASSSRQGSNTEAFF,TGTGCCAGCAGCAGCCGACAGGGGTCGAACACTGAAGCTTTCTTT
-,-,TRBJ1-2,TRBV30,CASSGTRRSYTF,TGTGCCTCGTCAGGGACAAGGAGGAGCTACACCTTC
-,-,TRBJ2-7,TRBV18,CASSQETAGSSEQYF,TGTGCCAGCTCACAGGAGACGGCCGGGTCTAGCGAGCAGTACTTC
-,-,TRBJ1-5,TRBV19,CASSMLEVTQPQHF,TGTGCCAGTAGTATGTTAGAGGTTACTCAGCCCCAGCATTTT
-,TRBD1,TRBJ2-1,TRBV7-7,CASSLGPGTGSYNEQFF,TGTGCCAGCAGCTTAGGACCCGGGACAGGGTCCTACAATGAGCAGTTCTTC
-,-,TRBJ2-7,TRBV5-1,CASSVTGSNEQYF,TGCGCCAGCAGCGTCACAGGTTCGAACGAGCAGTACTTC
once,TRBD2,TRBJ2-3,TRBV5-1,CASNLAGAVDTQYF,TGCGCCAGCAACCTAGCGGGGGCAGTTGATACGCAGTATTTT
-,-,TRBJ1-5,TRBV19,CASSFISDRLNQPQHF,TGTGCCAGTAGTTTCATATCGGACAGACTCAATCAGCCCCAGCATTTT
-,-,TRBJ2-3,TRBV5-4,CASSPSPGADTQYF,TGTGCCAGCAGCCCAAGTCCCGGGGCAGATACGCAGTATTTT
-,TRBD1,TRBJ1-3,TRBV13,CASSSNRGSGNTIYF,TGTGCCAGCAGCTCTAACAGGGGGTCTGGAAACACCATATATTTT
-,-,TRBJ2-1,TRBV5-4,CASSPDLNGINEQFF,TGTGCCAGCAGCCCGGACCTAAACGGGATCAATGAGCAGTTCTTC
-,TRBD1,TRBJ2-5,TRBV19,CASRKGQGGGETQYF,TGTGCCAGTAGGAAGGGACAGGGAGGGGGAGAGACCCAGTACTTC
-,TRBD1,TRBJ1-2,TRBV30,CAWTGGPYGYTF,TGTGCCTGGACAGGGGGCCCCTATGGCTACACCTTC
-,-,TRBJ1-1,TRBV30,CAWSKGTSQRAFF,TGTGCCTGGAGTAAGGGGACATCCCAACGGGCTTTCTTT
-,TRBD2,TRBJ2-7,TRBV29-1,CSVGGQSGRGYEQYF,TGCAGCGTTGGGGGGCAGAGCGGGAGGGGGTACGAGCAGTACTTC
-,TRBD1,TRBJ1-3,TRBV19,CATTKRQGMSGNTIYF,TGTGCCACCACGAAACGACAGGGGATGTCTGGAAACACCATATATTTT
-,-,TRBJ1-1,TRBV27,CASSRNREGNTEAFF,TGTGCCAGCAGTCGCAACAGAGAGGGGAACACTGAAGCTTTCTTT
-,TRBD2,TRBJ2-5,TRBV30,CAWMTSGGVETQYF,TGTGCCTGGATGACTAGCGGGGGGGTAGAGACCCAGTACTTC